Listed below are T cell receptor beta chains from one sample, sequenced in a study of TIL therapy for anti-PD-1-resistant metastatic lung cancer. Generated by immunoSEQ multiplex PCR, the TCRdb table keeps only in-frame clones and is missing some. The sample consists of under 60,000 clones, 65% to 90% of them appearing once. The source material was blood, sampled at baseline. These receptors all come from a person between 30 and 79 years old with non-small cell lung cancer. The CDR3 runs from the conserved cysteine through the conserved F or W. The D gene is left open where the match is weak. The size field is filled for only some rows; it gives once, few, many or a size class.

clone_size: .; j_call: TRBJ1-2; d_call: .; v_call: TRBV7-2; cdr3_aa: CASSPATGVGNYGYTF; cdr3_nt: TGTGCCAGCAGCCCGGCGACAGGAGTTGGTAACTATGGCTACACCTTC
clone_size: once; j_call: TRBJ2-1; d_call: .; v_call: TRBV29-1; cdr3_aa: CSVGAGFSYNEQFF; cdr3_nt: TGCAGCGTTGGCGCAGGGTTTTCCTACAATGAGCAGTTCTTC
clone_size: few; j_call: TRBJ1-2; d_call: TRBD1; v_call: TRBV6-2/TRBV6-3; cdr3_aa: CASSLDREDYYGYTF; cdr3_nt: TGTGCCAGCAGTCTCGACAGGGAGGATTACTATGGCTACACCTTC
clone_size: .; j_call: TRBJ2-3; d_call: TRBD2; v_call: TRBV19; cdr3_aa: CASSAQGLAGGRGGTDTQYF; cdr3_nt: TGTGCCAGTAGTGCCCAGGGACTAGCGGGAGGCCGCGGAGGCACAGATACGCAGTATTTT
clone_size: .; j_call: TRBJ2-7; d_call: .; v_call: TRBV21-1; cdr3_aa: CASSKARGYYEQYF; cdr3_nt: TGTGCCAGCAGCAAAGCGAGGGGGTACTACGAGCAGTACTTC
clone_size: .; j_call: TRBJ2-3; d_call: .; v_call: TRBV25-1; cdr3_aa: CASSESGGRDTQYF; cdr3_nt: TGTGCCAGCAGTGAATCGGGGGGCCGGGATACGCAGTATTTT
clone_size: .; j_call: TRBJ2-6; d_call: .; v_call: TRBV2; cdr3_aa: CASQQSSGANVLTF; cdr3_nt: TGTGCCAGCCAGCAGAGCTCTGGGGCCAACGTCCTGACTTTC
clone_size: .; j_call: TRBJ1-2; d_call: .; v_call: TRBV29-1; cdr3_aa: CSVEVGSWDGYTF; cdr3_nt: TGCAGCGTTGAAGTAGGGTCTTGGGATGGCTACACCTTC
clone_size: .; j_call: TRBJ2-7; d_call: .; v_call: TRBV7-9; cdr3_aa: CASSLAGQLYEQYF; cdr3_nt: TGTGCCAGCAGCTTAGCGGGCCAGCTCTACGAGCAGTACTTC
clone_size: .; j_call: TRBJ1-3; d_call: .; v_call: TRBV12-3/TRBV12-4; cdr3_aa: CASTGVSGNTIYF; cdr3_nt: TGTGCCAGCACGGGAGTCTCTGGAAACACCATATATTTT
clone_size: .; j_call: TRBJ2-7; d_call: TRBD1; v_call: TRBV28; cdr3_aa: CASRRGTAYEQYF; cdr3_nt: TGTGCCAGCAGACGAGGGACAGCCTACGAGCAGTACTTC
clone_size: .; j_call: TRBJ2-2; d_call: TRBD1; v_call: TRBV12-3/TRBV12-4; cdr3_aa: CASSSTDRNRFF; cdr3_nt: TGTGCCAGCAGTTCGACGGACAGGAATCGGTTTTTT
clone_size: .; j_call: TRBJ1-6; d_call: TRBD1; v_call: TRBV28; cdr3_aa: CASSTGQGRSPLHF; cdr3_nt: TGTGCCAGCAGCACAGGACAGGGACGGTCACCCCTCCACTTT
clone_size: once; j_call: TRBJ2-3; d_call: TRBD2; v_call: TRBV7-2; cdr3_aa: CASSLALAGGPSTDTQYF; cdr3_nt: TGTGCCAGCAGCTTAGCGCTAGCGGGAGGGCCGTCTACAGATACGCAGTATTTT
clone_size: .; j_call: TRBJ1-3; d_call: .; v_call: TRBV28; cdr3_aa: CASSSAGQGGNTIYF; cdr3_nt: TGTGCCAGCAGTTCGGCGGGCCAGGGCGGAAACACCATATATTTT
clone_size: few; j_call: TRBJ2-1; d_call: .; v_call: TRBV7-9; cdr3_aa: CASSLIGYNEQFF; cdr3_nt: TGTGCCAGCAGCTTAATAGGTTACAATGAGCAGTTCTTC
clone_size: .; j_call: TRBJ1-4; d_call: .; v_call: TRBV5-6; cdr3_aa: CASSLIGATNEKLFF; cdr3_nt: TGTGCCAGCAGCTTGATAGGGGCAACTAATGAAAAACTGTTTTTT
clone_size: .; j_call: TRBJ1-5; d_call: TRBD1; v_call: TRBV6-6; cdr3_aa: CASSPRGRLHSNQPQHF; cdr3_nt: TGTGCCAGCAGTCCCAGGGGGAGATTACATAGCAATCAGCCCCAGCATTTT
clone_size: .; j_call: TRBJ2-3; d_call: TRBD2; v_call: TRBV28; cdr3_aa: CASSPRGGRTDTQYF; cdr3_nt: TGTGCCAGCAGTCCGCGGGGGGGCCGCACAGATACGCAGTATTTT
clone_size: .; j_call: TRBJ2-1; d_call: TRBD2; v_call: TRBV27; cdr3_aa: CASSIPGTEKAGGLYNEQFF; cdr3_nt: TGTGCCAGCAGTATTCCCGGGACAGAGAAAGCGGGAGGCCTGTACAATGAGCAGTTCTTC
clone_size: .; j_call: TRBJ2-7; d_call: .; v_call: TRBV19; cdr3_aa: CASSPPRDEQYF; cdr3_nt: TGTGCCAGTAGTCCCCCCAGGGACGAGCAGTACTTC
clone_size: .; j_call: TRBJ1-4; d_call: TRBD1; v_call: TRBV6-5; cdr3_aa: CASSRTGGGEKLFF; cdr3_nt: TGTGCCAGCAGTCGGACAGGGGGAGGTGAAAAACTGTTTTTT
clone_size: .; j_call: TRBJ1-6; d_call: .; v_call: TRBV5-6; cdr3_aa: CASTLGGGAWSYNSPLHF; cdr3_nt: TGTGCCAGCACCTTAGGCGGCGGGGCATGGTCCTATAATTCACCCCTCCACTTT
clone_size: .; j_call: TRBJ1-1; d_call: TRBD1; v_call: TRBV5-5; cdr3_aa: CASSRNTGVGTEAFF; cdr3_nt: TGTGCCAGCAGCCGTAATACAGGGGTAGGCACTGAAGCTTTCTTT
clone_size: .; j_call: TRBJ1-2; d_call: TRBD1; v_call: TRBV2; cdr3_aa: CASTPGQGRTF; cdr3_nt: TGTGCCAGCACGCCGGGACAGGGTAGGACCTTC
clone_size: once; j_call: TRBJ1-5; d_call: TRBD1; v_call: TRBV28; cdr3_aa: CASRGPGQGIFQPQHF; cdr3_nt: TGTGCCAGCAGGGGACCGGGACAGGGGATTTTTCAGCCCCAGCATTTT
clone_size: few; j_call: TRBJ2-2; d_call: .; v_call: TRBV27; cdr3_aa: CASSLVGPMNTGELFF; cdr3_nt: TGTGCCAGCAGTTTAGTCGGACCCATGAACACCGGGGAGCTGTTTTTT
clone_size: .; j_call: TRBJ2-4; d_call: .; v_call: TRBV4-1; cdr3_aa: CASSQAALRFLAKNIQYF; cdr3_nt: TGCGCCAGCAGCCAAGCCGCCCTTCGGTTCTTAGCCAAAAACATTCAGTACTTC
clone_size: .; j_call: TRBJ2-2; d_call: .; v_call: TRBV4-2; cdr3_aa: CASSQEITRSGELFF; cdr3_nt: TGTGCCAGCAGCCAAGAGATCACGAGGAGCGGGGAGCTGTTTTTT
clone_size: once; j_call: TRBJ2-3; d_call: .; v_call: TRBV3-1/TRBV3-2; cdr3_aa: CASSLGLHYTDTQYF; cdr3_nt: TGTGCCAGCAGCTTAGGACTCCACTACACAGATACGCAGTATTTT